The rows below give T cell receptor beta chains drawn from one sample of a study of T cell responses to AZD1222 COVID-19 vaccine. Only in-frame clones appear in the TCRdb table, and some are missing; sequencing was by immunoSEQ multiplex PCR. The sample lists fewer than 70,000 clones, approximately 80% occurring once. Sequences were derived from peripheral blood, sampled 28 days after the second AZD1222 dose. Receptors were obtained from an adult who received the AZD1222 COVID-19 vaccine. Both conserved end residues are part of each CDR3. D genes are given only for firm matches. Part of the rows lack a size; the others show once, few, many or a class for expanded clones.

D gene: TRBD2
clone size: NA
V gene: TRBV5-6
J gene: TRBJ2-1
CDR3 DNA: TGTGCCAGCAGCTTGGCTCGCCTAGCGGTTGACTACAATGAGCAGTTCTTC
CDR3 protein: CASSLARLAVDYNEQFF

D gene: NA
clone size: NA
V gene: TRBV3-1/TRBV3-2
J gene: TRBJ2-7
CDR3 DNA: TGTGCCAGCAGCACAGGTTCCTCCTACGAGCAGTACTTC
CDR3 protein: CASSTGSSYEQYF

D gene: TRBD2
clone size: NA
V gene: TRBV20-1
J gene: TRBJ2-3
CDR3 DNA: TGCAGTGCTAGTGAGCGGGGGGGGTCAGATACGCAGTATTTT
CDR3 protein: CSASERGGSDTQYF

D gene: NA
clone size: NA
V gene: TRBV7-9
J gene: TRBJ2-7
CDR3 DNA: TGTGCCAGCAGCTTATCTGGGCGGGGTCCCTACGAGCAGTACTTC
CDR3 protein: CASSLSGRGPYEQYF

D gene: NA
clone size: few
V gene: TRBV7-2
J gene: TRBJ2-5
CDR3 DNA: TGTGCCAGCAGCCCGAAGGGACGCGAAGGGACCCAGTACTTC
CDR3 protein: CASSPKGREGTQYF

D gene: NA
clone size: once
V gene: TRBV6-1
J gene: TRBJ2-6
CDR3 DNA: TGTGCCAGCAGTGACCATGGACCTGGGGCCAACGTCCTGACTTTC
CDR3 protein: CASSDHGPGANVLTF

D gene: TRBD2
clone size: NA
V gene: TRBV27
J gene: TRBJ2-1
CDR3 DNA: TGTGCCAGCAGTCGGACTGGACTAGCGGGGGGGTATGAGCAGTTCTTC
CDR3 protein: CASSRTGLAGGYEQFF

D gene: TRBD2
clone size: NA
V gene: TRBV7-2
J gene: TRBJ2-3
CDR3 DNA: TGTGCCAGCAGCCGCCGCGCAGCGGGGGGCGCAGATACGCAGTATTTT
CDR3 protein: CASSRRAAGGADTQYF

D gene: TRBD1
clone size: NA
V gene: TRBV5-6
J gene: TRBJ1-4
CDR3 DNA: TGTGCCAGCAGCGGAATCGGACAGGGTCTTAATGAAAAACTGTTTTTT
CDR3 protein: CASSGIGQGLNEKLFF

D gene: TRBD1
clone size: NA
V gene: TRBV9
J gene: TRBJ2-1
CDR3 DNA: TGTGCCAGCACCGAAGCCGGGACAGGGGGGATAAATGAGCAGTTCTTC
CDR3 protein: CASTEAGTGGINEQFF

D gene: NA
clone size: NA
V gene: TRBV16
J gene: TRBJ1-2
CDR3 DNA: TGTGCCAGCAGCCAATCCGGGGCCATGTATGGCTACACCTTC
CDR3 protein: CASSQSGAMYGYTF

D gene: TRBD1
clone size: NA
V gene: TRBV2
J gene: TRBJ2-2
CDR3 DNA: TGTGCCAGCAGTACCGGACAGGGGGTGGGAACCGGGGAGCTGTTTTTT
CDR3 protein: CASSTGQGVGTGELFF

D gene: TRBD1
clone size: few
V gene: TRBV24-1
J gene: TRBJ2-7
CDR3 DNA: TGTGCCACCAGTGATCAACGGACAGGGGTCGACGAGCAGTACTTC
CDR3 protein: CATSDQRTGVDEQYF

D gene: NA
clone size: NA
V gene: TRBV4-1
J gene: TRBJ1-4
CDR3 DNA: TGCGCCAGCAGCGCAAGCAGGGCATCAACTAATGAAAAACTGTTTTTT
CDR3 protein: CASSASRASTNEKLFF

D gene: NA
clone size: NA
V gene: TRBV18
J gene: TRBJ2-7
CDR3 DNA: TGTGCCAGCTCACCTGGTGGGAAAATAGGCGACGAGCAGTACTTC
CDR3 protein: CASSPGGKIGDEQYF

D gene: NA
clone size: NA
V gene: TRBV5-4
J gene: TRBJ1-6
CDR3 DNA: TGTGCCAGCAGCTCGGGACTGCCTGGGGCTAATTCACCCCTCCACTTT
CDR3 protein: CASSSGLPGANSPLHF

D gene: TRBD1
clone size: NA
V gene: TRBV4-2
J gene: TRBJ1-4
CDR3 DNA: TGTGCCAGCAGCCAACGGGACAGCGCGAATGAAAAACTGTTTTTT
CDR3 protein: CASSQRDSANEKLFF

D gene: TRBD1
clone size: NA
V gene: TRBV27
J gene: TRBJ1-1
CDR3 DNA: TGTGCCAGCAGTCCACGGACAGGGAGGATTGATGAAGCTTTCTTT
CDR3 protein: CASSPRTGRIDEAFF

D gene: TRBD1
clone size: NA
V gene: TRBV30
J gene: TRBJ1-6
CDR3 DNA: TGTGCCTGGAGTGCTTTCGACAGGGGTGGGTCACCCCTCCACTTT
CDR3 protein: CAWSAFDRGGSPLHF

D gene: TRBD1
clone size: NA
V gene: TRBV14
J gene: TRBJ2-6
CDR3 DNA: TGTGCCAGCAGCCAAGGTTCGACAGGGGACCTCTTAAGCTCTGGGGCCAACGTCCTGACTTTC
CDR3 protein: CASSQGSTGDLLSSGANVLTF

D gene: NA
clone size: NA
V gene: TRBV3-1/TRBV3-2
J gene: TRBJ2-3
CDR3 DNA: TGTGCCAGCAGCCAAGGATGGGGGCAAAGGCTGTATTTT
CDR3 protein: CASSQGWGQRLYF

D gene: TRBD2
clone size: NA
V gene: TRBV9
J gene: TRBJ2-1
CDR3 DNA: TGTGCCAGCAGCGTCGGGACTAGTATTATCCATGAGCAGTTCTTC
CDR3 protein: CASSVGTSIIHEQFF

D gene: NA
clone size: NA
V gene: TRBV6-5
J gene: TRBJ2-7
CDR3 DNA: TGTGCCAGCAGTTACTCCAGGGGGGACCCCTACGAGCAGTACTTC
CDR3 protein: CASSYSRGDPYEQYF

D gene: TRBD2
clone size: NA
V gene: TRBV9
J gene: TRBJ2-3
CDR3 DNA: TGTGCCAGCAGCGAGGCGGGGGGGAGCACAGATACGCAGTATTTT
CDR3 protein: CASSEAGGSTDTQYF